This T cell receptor beta chain stems from a study of shared clonotypes between healthy human individuals. Notes on the study in general: Shared across several donors were 4% to 5% of the naive CD4 clonotypes. Some clonotypes were shared by all four sorted-subset donors, while others were not shared. The non-shared ones had lower generation probabilities than the shared ones.

Trimming pared 7 bases from V and 12 bases from J, leaving 4 bases between. Germline loops: CDR1 SGHNT, CDR2 YENEEA. This CDR3 region has 9 residues. Comments on this clone: Its antigen remains unknown.

Clones were sequenced by immunoSEQ multiplex PCR, and TCRdb holds only the in-frame ones, with some missing. Among about 1 million clones listed, about 74% were seen once. The chain carries TRBV11-3 and TRBJ1-6; D is unclear. This receptor was identified in a young man in good health. The sequenced sample consisted of memory CD4+ T cells sorted from blood. Noted subset: CD45RA-negative fraction. In DNA form, the CDR3 reads TGTGCCAGCAAAGGACCCCTCCACTTT. Amino acids: CASKGPLHF.